This T cell receptor beta chain was recovered during a study of CD8 T cells in Susac syndrome. Per germline, CDR1 SGHDT and CDR2 YYEEEE. The ends were cut back, 4 bases at V and 7 bases at J, with 9 bases in the middle. The CDR3 has 12 amino acids. CD8+ and CD4+ T cells from blood underwent TCR beta sequencing. A quantity of about 0.5 to 1 ug RNA underwent reverse transcription using random hexamers. TCRdb re-called the immunoSEQ multiplex PCR reads with MiXCR, one entry per CDR3 protein. This table has roughly 400,000 distinct CDR3 sequences, more than 80% appearing once. The V gene is TRBV5-6, the J gene TRBJ2-1; D unresolved. Source material: CD8+ T cells from PBMCs. This clonotype was obtained from a human donor with multiple sclerosis. The CDR3 loop is CASSVQVNEQFF. The CDR3, as DNA: TGTGCCAGCAGCGTTCAGGTTAATGAGCAGTTCTTC.